These 20 T cell receptor beta chains were all obtained from the same sample, sequenced in a study of blood T cell repertoires in COVID-19. Clones were read by immunoSEQ multiplex PCR, and TCRdb kept only the in-frame ones, dropping some. The sample carries approximately 110,000 clones, roughly 70% recorded once. Material: peripheral blood. Receptor source: a human donor with acute or convalescent COVID-19. The donor label of this sample is uncertain.

This clone occurred once. DNA of the CDR3: TGTGCCATCAGCGGACAGGGGGCGCTTGAAGAGACCCAGTACTTC. This codes for CAISGQGALEETQYF. The chain links TRBV10-3 to TRBJ2-5, with TRBD1 matching over 11 bases. Germline V lookup: CDR1 ENHRY, CDR2 SYGVKD. The CDR3 contains 15 residues. Germline trimming cut 6 bases from V and 3 bases from J; bases unmatched to any gene: 6.

The V gene is TRBV18, the J gene TRBJ1-1; D remains ambiguous. Germline-derived CDR1 and CDR2 are KGHSH and LQKENI. V gave up 2 bases and J gave up 6 bases, with 13 bases separating them. This CDR3 comprises 14 residues. Written as DNA, the CDR3 is TGTGCCAGCTCACCAACGCCCGGGGTATCTGAAGCTTTCTTT. Its protein product is CASSPTPGVSEAFF.

The chain has TRBV7-9 and TRBJ1-4, with D perhaps matching TRBD1 (6 bases). This CDR3 is 14 amino acids long. From germline, CDR1 is SEHNR and CDR2 FQNEAQ (reference sequence). Trimming removed 5 bases at V and 4 bases at J, with 11 bases between. This chain's CDR3 is CASSPDSINEKLFF. Written as DNA, the CDR3 is TGTGCCAGCAGCCCGGACAGCATTAATGAAAAACTGTTTTTT. Combining the CDR3 with reference TRBV7-9 and TRBJ1-4 gives the whole variable domain DTGVSQNPRHKITKRGQNVTFRCDPISEHNRLYWYRQTLGQGPEFLTYFQNEAQLEKSRLLSDRFSAERPKGSFSTLEIQRTEQGDSAMYLCASSPDSINEKLFFGSGTQLSVL.

The genes are TRBV6-5 and TRBJ1-6; weak D call: TRBD1 (6 bases). Between the trimmed V and J ends, which lost 0 bases and 10 bases, there was a span of 13 bases. CDR3 length equals 15 residues. The germline V gene has CDR1 MNHEY and CDR2 SVGAGI. The CDR3 reads CASSYSNRVRSPLHF. DNA of the CDR3: TGTGCCAGCAGTTACTCGAACAGGGTTCGGTCACCCCTCCACTTT.

This clone was seen only a few times. CDR3 region: CASSFSTGTANTEAFF. The CDR3 DNA is TGTGCCAGCAGTTTTTCAACTGGGACAGCGAACACTGAAGCTTTCTTT. The chain links TRBV28 to TRBJ1-1; 7 bases are shared with TRBD1. The germline V gene encodes CDR1 MDHEN and CDR2 SYDVKM. Trimming removed 3 bases from V and 1 base from J; junction bases left unmatched: 8. The CDR3 covers 16 residues.

This chain connects TRBV2 to TRBJ1-5; 8 nucleotides agree with TRBD1. The J segment lost 2 bases and the V segment lost 8 bases, leaving 8 bases of the junction unmatched. CDR3 length equals 15 residues. CDR1 and CDR2 from the germline V gene are SNHLY and FYNNEI. The CDR3 nucleotides are TGTGCCAGCGGAGGACAGGGATTAGGCAATCAGCCCCAGCATTTT. This encodes CASGGQGLGNQPQHF.

CDR3 bases: TGCGCCAGCAGCTTGGACGGACTAGCGATGAATGAGCAGTTCTTC. Translating gives CASSLDGLAMNEQFF. V gene TRBV5-1 combines with J gene TRBJ2-1; 9 nucleotides match TRBD2. Losses at the gene ends were 0 bases for V and 7 bases for J; bases not matched to a gene: 5. CDR1 is SGHRS, CDR2 YFSETQ, per germline. This CDR3 is 15 amino acids long.

This rearrangement joins TRBV9 to TRBJ2-1, with D possibly being TRBD2 (6 bases). Germline loops: CDR1 SGDLS, CDR2 YYNGEE. The CDR3 length is 15 residues. V gave up 2 bases and J gave up 7 bases, with 16 bases separating them. The CDR3 region has the DNA TGTGCCAGCAGCGTTCTCACTTCCGGGGGTAATGAGCAGTTCTTC. Protein sequence: CASSVLTSGGNEQFF. The full variable domain, in which reference TRBV9 and TRBJ2-1 provide the parts outside the CDR3, is DSGVTQTPKHLITATGQRVTLRCSPRSGDLSVYWYQQSLDQGLQFLIQYYNGEERAKGNILERFSAQQFPDLHSELNLSSLELGDSALYFCASSVLTSGGNEQFFGPGTRLTVL.

This rearrangement joins TRBV4-2 to TRBJ2-2; 10 bases align to TRBD2. CDR3 length: 16 residues. V trimming: 3 bases; J trimming: 5 bases; junction bases outside the gene matches: 6. CDR1 LGHNA and CDR2 YNFKEQ come from the germline V gene. This CDR3 is CASSQKSGGATGELFF. The CDR3 nucleotides are TGTGCCAGCAGCCAGAAAAGCGGGGGGGCAACCGGGGAGCTGTTTTTT.

This CDR3 reads CASSERRGATGETQYF. CDR3 sequence (DNA): TGTGCCAGCAGTGAAAGGCGGGGGGCGACAGGGGAGACCCAGTACTTC. The chain recombines TRBV2 with TRBJ2-5, with a tentative D call TRBD2 (8 bases). The CDR3 contains 16 residues. Germline CDR1 SNHLY, CDR2 FYNNEI. The V end was cut by 2 bases, the J end by 5 bases, with 18 bases between.

A few counts support this clone. The chain couples TRBV2 to TRBJ1-1, with 9 bases that match TRBD1. The CDR3 runs 14 residues. The J segment lost 4 bases and the V segment lost 4 bases, leaving 4 bases of the junction unmatched. Germline values: CDR1 SNHLY, CDR2 FYNNEI. CDR3 loop: CASSGRQGGTEAFF. CDR3 DNA sequence: TGTGCCAGCAGTGGCCGACAGGGGGGCACTGAAGCTTTCTTT.

This clone was seen only once. V is TRBV24-1 and J is TRBJ1-1, with D possibly matching TRBD1 (5 bases). CDR1 and CDR2 (germline): KGHDR, SFDVKD. V was cut by 5 bases and J by 4 bases, with 13 bases left in between. The CDR3 sequence is 14 residues long. For the CDR3, the DNA is TGTGCCACCAGTGCGGGGGGGAGGAGCACTGAAGCTTTCTTT. This sequence encodes CATSAGGRSTEAFF.

The V call is TRBV5-1, the J call TRBJ1-1; 8 nucleotides line up with TRBD1. The V segment lost 4 bases and the J segment 4 bases; nucleotides outside the gene matches: 9. Germline V gene sequence: CDR1 SGHRS, CDR2 YFSETQ. CDR3 length: 15 residues. The chain's CDR3 is CASSIQDRGGTEAFF. In DNA form, the CDR3 reads TGCGCCAGCAGCATACAAGACAGGGGAGGCACTGAAGCTTTCTTT.

The chain recombines TRBV24-1 with TRBJ2-3; 8 bases map to TRBD1. The CDR3 contains 16 residues. Germline V CDR1 and CDR2: KGHDR, SFDVKD. Trimming took 3 bases from V and 6 from J; bases not matched to a gene: 10. The CDR3 nucleotides read TGTGCCACCAGTGATGATACAGGGGGTAAGAGGGATACGCAGTATTTT. Translation: CATSDDTGGKRDTQYF.

The rearrangement uses TRBV4-1 and TRBJ1-2, with 9 bases identical to TRBD1. CDR1 and CDR2 (germline): MGHRA, YSYEKL. The V and J ends lost 5 bases and 4 bases, in that order; junction bases with no gene match: 5. This CDR3 has 14 residues. The CDR3 reads CASSRTGVSYGYTF. In DNA form, the CDR3 reads TGCGCCAGCAGCAGGACAGGGGTTTCCTATGGCTACACCTTC.

The rearrangement joins TRBV7-9 to TRBJ1-3; TRBD1 matches at 9 bases. CDR3 size: 16 residues. V shed 4 bases, J shed 3 bases, and the junction held 7 bases outside the gene matches. Germline-derived CDR1 and CDR2 are SEHNR and FQNEAQ (reference sequence). The CDR3 spells CASSSKQGAVGNTIYF. CDR3 DNA sequence: TGTGCCAGCAGCTCAAAACAGGGGGCGGTTGGAAACACCATATATTTT.

This chain connects TRBV7-9 to TRBJ2-3; TRBD2 matches 8 bases. This CDR3 region has 15 residues. Trimming took 5 bases from V and 4 from J; bases not matched to a gene: 8. The germline V gene encodes CDR1 SEHNR and CDR2 FQNEAQ (reference sequence). The CDR3 DNA reads as TGTGCCAGCAGCACGCGGGGGGAAGGCGCAGATACGCAGTATTTT. Its translation: CASSTRGEGADTQYF.

This sequence joins TRBV7-6 and TRBJ1-2; 7 bases fit TRBD1. V lost 5 bases, J lost 4 bases, and 4 bases stayed unmatched. From germline, CDR1 is SGHVS and CDR2 FNYEAQ. The CDR3 is 13 amino acids. CDR3 in amino acids: CASSTRGLYGYTF. The CDR3 nucleotides are TGTGCCAGCAGCACAAGGGGGCTCTATGGCTACACCTTC.

The rearrangement links TRBV10-3 to TRBJ2-5, with no clear D. This CDR3 has 13 amino acids. The germline V and J ends were trimmed by 3 bases and 1 base, with 6 bases remaining between them. Germline CDR1 reads ENHRY; CDR2 reads SYGVKD. The CDR3 here is CAISDGGQETQYF. CDR3 DNA sequence: TGTGCCATCAGTGACGGCGGCCAAGAGACCCAGTACTTC.

In this sample, this clone turned up a few times. The V and J genes are TRBV28 and TRBJ2-3; 13 bases line up with TRBD2. V dropped 6 bases and J dropped 5; count of bases not matched to a gene: 8. The germline gives CDR1 MDHEN, CDR2 SYDVKM. CDR3 length: 16 amino acids. CDR3 amino acids: CASRSTSGGAKDTQYF. In DNA form, the CDR3 reads TGTGCCAGCAGATCAACTAGCGGGGGGGCCAAAGATACGCAGTATTTT. Variable domain in full (rest from reference TRBV28 and TRBJ2-3): DVKVTQSSRYLVKRTGEKVFLECVQDMDHENMFWYRQDPGLGLRLIYFSYDVKMKEKGDIPEGYSVSREKKERFSLILESASTNQTSMYLCASRSTSGGAKDTQYFGPGTRLTVL.